A single sample is the source of the 5 T cell receptor beta chains below, sequenced in a study of early stage breast cancer tumors. Profiling relied on immunoSEQ multiplex PCR, and the TCRdb table lists in-frame clones only, not all of them. The repertoire holds approximately 50,000 clones, with around three quarters as singletons. Sequenced material: blood. The source is a person aged 25-39 years with breast cancer.

The V and J genes are TRBV6-5 and TRBJ1-2; 7 bases agree with TRBD1. V trimming: 4 bases; J trimming: 8 bases; junction bases outside the gene matches: 7. The CDR3 is 13 residues long. From germline, CDR1 is MNHEY and CDR2 SVGAGI. The CDR3 is CASSSRQGAGYTF. CDR3 nucleotides: TGTGCCAGCAGTTCGCGACAGGGAGCAGGCTACACCTTC.

This clone has only a few counts. The gene calls are TRBV28 and TRBJ2-1, with D unclear. The length of the CDR3 is 14 residues. The V gene lost 8 bases and the J gene lost 0 bases, with 11 bases spanning the gap. Per germline, CDR1 MDHEN and CDR2 SYDVKM. DNA of the CDR3: TGTGCCAGCGGATCGTCGAGCTCCTACAATGAGCAGTTCTTC. Translation gives CASGSSSSYNEQFF.

The V gene is TRBV11-2, the J gene TRBJ2-3; tentative D call: TRBD2 (5 bases). CDR3 length: 14 amino acids. The V end lost 1 base, the J end lost 3 bases, and 8 bases lay between the germline ends. Germline CDR1 is SGHAT and CDR2 is FQNNGV. CDR3 sequence reads: CASSLALATDTQYF. The CDR3, as DNA: TGTGCCAGCAGCTTAGCGCTAGCTACAGATACGCAGTATTTT.

This clone came up once. CDR3 bases: TGCGCCAGCAGCTTGGTACGGAGTGGGGCCAACGTCCTGACTTTC. Protein: CASSLVRSGANVLTF. The chain couples TRBV5-1 to TRBJ2-6; no firm D call. CDR1 is SGHRS, CDR2 YFSETQ, per germline. V lost 0 bases, J lost 3 bases, and 7 bases lay in between. This CDR3 spans 15 amino acids.

This sequence joins TRBV20-1 and TRBJ2-7, with D unresolved. Per germline, CDR1 DFQATT and CDR2 SNEGSKA (reference sequence). The CDR3 consists of 11 residues. Trimming left V 4 bases short and J 0 bases short, with 4 bases between. CDR3 bases: TGCAGTGCTACCGGCTCCTACGAGCAGTACTTC. Its translation is CSATGSYEQYF.